These 10 T cell receptor beta chains originate from one sample sequenced in a study of Ad26.COV2.S vaccination and SARS-CoV-2 variants. Libraries were prepared by immunoSEQ multiplex PCR; TCRdb keeps only in-frame clonotypes and omits some of them. The sample holds a few hundred thousand clones; roughly 91% are singletons and the top ten take less than 5.5%. Treatment meaning: around 19 received Ad26.COV2.S at low or high dose, single or two shots; several received placebo; per-sample allocation not given. Samples came from day 63 after the first vaccine or placebo injection. The source was peripheral blood, collected in a trial of Ad26.COV2.S vaccine versus placebo. These TCRs come from a person aged 18-65 years who received the Ad26.COV2.S COVID-19 vaccine or a placebo.

The V gene is TRBV2, the J gene TRBJ2-1; TRBD2 is a possible D gene (6 bases). The germline V gene encodes CDR1 SNHLY and CDR2 FYNNEI. This CDR3 has 15 residues. Trimming cost V 1 base and J 2 bases, with 9 bases left between them. This CDR3 is CASSEDQRAYNEQFF. The CDR3 region has the DNA TGTGCCAGCAGTGAAGACCAGCGGGCCTACAATGAGCAGTTCTTC.

This rearrangement joins TRBV2 to TRBJ2-1; 7 nucleotides match TRBD1. Germline trimming cut 2 bases from V and 4 bases from J; bases unmatched to any gene: 8. Germline V gives CDR1 SNHLY, CDR2 FYNNEI. The CDR3 spans 16 residues. Here the CDR3 DNA reads TGTGCCAGCAGTGAATTTATAGGGGGCTTGTACAATGAGCAGTTCTTC. Translating it yields CASSEFIGGLYNEQFF.

This rearrangement joins TRBV5-4 to TRBJ2-5; D is ambiguous. CDR1 is SGHNT and CDR2 is YYREEE in the germline V gene (reference sequence). There are 14 residues in the CDR3. Trimming cost V 0 bases and J 0 bases, with 6 bases left between them. CDR3 coding DNA: TGTGCCAGCAGCTTGGGGGCAGACCAAGAGACCCAGTACTTC. Protein product: CASSLGADQETQYF.

This sequence joins TRBV10-3 and TRBJ2-3; D possibly matches TRBD1 or TRBD2 (6 bases each). The length of the CDR3 is 16 residues. V shed 5 bases and J shed 0 bases, with 15 bases lying between them. Germline assignment: CDR1 ENHRY and CDR2 SYGVKD. The CDR3 bases are TGTGCCATCAGTACCCCTAGGGGGGTAAGCACAGATACGCAGTATTTT. Protein: CAISTPRGVSTDTQYF.

The chain is built from TRBV24-1 and TRBJ2-5, with TRBD2 matching 7 bases. The ends lost 0 bases at V and 5 bases at J; junction bases unmatched: 5. Germline V gene lookup returns CDR1 KGHDR and CDR2 SFDVKD. This CDR3 contains 15 residues. This CDR3 reads CATSDLGGERETQYF. In DNA, the CDR3 is TGTGCCACCAGTGATTTGGGGGGGGAGCGGGAGACCCAGTACTTC.

The rearrangement joins TRBV5-1 to TRBJ1-2; no definite D call. CDR3 length: 13 amino acids. V was clipped by 3 bases and J by 4 bases, with 10 bases between them. Germline V gene sequence: CDR1 SGHRS, CDR2 YFSETQ. This CDR3 reads CASSSDGGYGYTF. The CDR3 DNA follows: TGCGCCAGCAGCTCGGACGGAGGCTATGGCTACACCTTC. The entire variable domain, with the rest obtained from reference TRBV5-1 and TRBJ1-2, is as follows: KAGVTQTPRYLIKTRGQQVTLSCSPISGHRSVSWYQQTPGQGLQFLFEYFSETQRNKGNFPGRFSGRQFSNSRSEMNVSTLELGDSALYLCASSSDGGYGYTFGSGTRLTVV.

The rearrangement links TRBV28 to TRBJ1-5, with a weak D call TRBD1 (5 bases). The germline V and J ends were trimmed by 6 bases and 4 bases, with 16 bases remaining between them. CDR1 is MDHEN and CDR2 is SYDVKM in the germline V gene. The CDR3 extends over 15 amino acids. The CDR3 DNA reads as TGTGCCAGCAGCCCGCGTGAGAGGACAAATCAGCCCCAGCATTTT. This translates into CASSPRERTNQPQHF.

V usage is TRBV9 and J usage is TRBJ2-7; TRBD2 agrees at 11 bases. The CDR3 consists of 15 residues. V shed 3 bases and J 3 bases; nucleotides not matched to a gene: 5. CDR1 is SGDLS and CDR2 is YYNGEE in the germline V gene. CDR3 in amino acids: CASSERTSGFYEQYF. In nucleotides, the CDR3 is TGTGCCAGCAGCGAACGGACTAGCGGGTTCTACGAGCAGTACTTC.

DNA for the CDR3: TGTGCCAGCGCGGGGCCGACTAGCGGGATTTCCGAGCAGTACTTC. Amino acid sequence: CASAGPTSGISEQYF. The chain recombines TRBV19 with TRBJ2-7, with TRBD2 matching over 11 bases. V dropped 9 bases and J dropped 6; count of bases not matched to a gene: 13. The CDR3 runs 15 residues. Germline V gives CDR1 LNHDA, CDR2 SQIVND (reference sequence).

CDR3 sequence reads: CASRVSGTGSGEQYF. CDR3 coding DNA: TGTGCCAGCAGGGTCAGTGGGACAGGGAGCGGCGAGCAGTACTTC. This sequence joins TRBV28 and TRBJ2-7, with 9 bases that match TRBD1. This CDR3 comprises 15 residues. CDR1 MDHEN and CDR2 SYDVKM come from the germline V gene. The V and J ends lost 6 bases and 6 bases, in that order; junction bases with no gene match: 12. The full variable domain, in which reference TRBV28 and TRBJ2-7 provide the parts outside the CDR3, is DVKVTQSSRYLVKRTGEKVFLECVQDMDHENMFWYRQDPGLGLRLIYFSYDVKMKEKGDIPEGYSVSREKKERFSLILESASTNQTSMYLCASRVSGTGSGEQYFGPGTRLTVT.